This T cell receptor beta chain originates from a study of shared clonotypes between healthy human individuals (dated by TCRdb to 2020 to 2021). With regard to the full study: The cohort comprised a couple of women and three men aged 18 to 49 years. Per donor, three plates each were used for CD4 naive and CD4 memory, two for CD8 naive, and one for CD8 memory. To estimate repertoire size and how much clonotypes are shared between individuals, the study performed deep sequencing of blood TCR repertoires from five healthy adults. Different laboratories and diverse techniques were used to prepare libraries and sequence TCR repertoires, to increase sequencing depth and limit assay-specific biases. Between about 0.85 and 10 billion PBMCs per donor were obtained by leukapheresis. Paper-wide results and their limitations: Pairwise subsampling led to the expectation that sequencing depth would affect the degree of clonotype sharing among donors. Compared with non-shared clonotypes, the clonotypes found in all four sorted-subset donors had higher generation probabilities. When a handful of donors were compared, the shared fraction of clonotypes was about 5.2% for naive CD4, roughly 3.4% for naive CD8, more than 2% for memory CD4, and under 0.5% for memory CD8. The genetic and exposure-history diversity represented was limited by the small number of donors. Sampling was limited to blood, and TCR repertoires in tissue likely differ from TCR repertoires in blood. Larger estimated clonotype richness was generally found for naive subsets than for memory subsets. Incomplete sequencing was indicated by rarefaction of sorted-subset datasets, despite the large sequencing depth.

TCR CDR3 regions were amplified from genomic DNA by multiplex PCR using the deep immunoSEQ assay. For each cell subset, the extracted genomic DNA was distributed evenly across all wells of several immunoSEQ 96-well plates, and each plate served as one replicate. For sorted subsets, 200 to 250 ng of genomic DNA, equivalent to 25,000 to 35,000 T cell genomes, went into each replicate PCR. The purified libraries were quantified using a Qubit 3.0 fluorometer, sized with a Bioanalyzer 2100, and then quantified again using the KAPA Library Quantification kit. Every immunoSEQ 96-well plate was sequenced on a separate single-read 150-cycle Illumina NextSeq 550 flow cell. In the paper's pipeline: Because only junctional sequences without quality scores were contained in the immunoSEQ output, filtering matching that applied to full-length reads could not be performed. To assign V/J genes and CDR3, sequences were annotated against IMGT germline references using PyIR, a Python wrapper for IgBLAST v1.9. Any read was removed if the V/J assignment was weak (E-value above 1e-6), the CDR3 was missing, or the read contained stop codons, out-of-frame junctions, or ambiguous translated residues. V3J clonotypes were defined as sequences sharing the same inferred V gene, J gene, and CDR3 amino acid sequence. Percentage overlap between repertoires was calculated by dividing the number of shared unique clonotypes by the size of the smaller repertoire. Richness of each repertoire was evaluated using RTK rarefaction, the Chao1 estimator, and Recon v2.1 estimates of unobserved clonotypes. Generation probabilities for all TCRbeta clonotypes obtained by the gDNA method from four donors were computed using OLGA. In TCRdb, the immuneACCESS table is reduced to in-frame sequences with V and J assigned. These tables do not hold every clone; where another copy was compared, an unresolved V gene accounts for under half, and the others remain unexplained. D and trimming were read from the DNA, whereas the V and J calls and clone size are those reported in that table. Counted in this sample were millions of clones; 85% to 95% of them appeared once. Of the sample, around 1.1% is held by the ten largest clones.

V sheds 4 bases and J sheds 0 bases, leaving 10 bases between their ends. The germline V gene (reference sequence) supplies CDR1 LNHDA and CDR2 SQIVND. From the cysteine through the phenylalanine, the CDR3 covers 14 amino acids. Only the CDR3 DNA is retained, 42 bases long and in frame from the first base. For this clone: There is no known antigen for this receptor. No clone much larger than this one lies a single base away; base qualities are absent.

CD8 naive samples were obtained by positive selection for CCR7 among CD45RO-negative cells, yielding a CD45RA+CCR7+ population from which TemRA cells were excluded. The donors were healthy, HIV-negative adults who had no recently reported acute infections or vaccinations. Every donor was a Caucasian adult living in Nashville, Tennessee, USA. After blood collection by leukapheresis, PBMCs were isolated using Ficoll-Histopaque density gradient centrifugation and then cryopreserved in the vapor phase of liquid nitrogen. Analytical flow cytometry was used to check the purity and quantity of each magnetically sorted T cell population. Genomic DNA was isolated from each sorted fraction and quantified by UV absorbance on a Nanodrop 2000c.

Recombination joined TRBV19 with TRBJ2-7; the D segment might be TRBD1 or TRBD2, since each matches 5 bases. Source material: naive CD8+ T cells sorted from blood. Interpreted using the paper, the cell subset or site label stands for: CD45RA+CCR7+. This receptor was taken from a man between 18 and 35 years old in good health. CDR3 loop: CASSTGPNSYEQYF. The sequence in DNA is TGTGCCAGTAGTACGGGACCCAACTCCTACGAGCAGTACTTC. Beyond the CDR3, the reference TRBV19 and TRBJ2-7 genes provide the residues; the full variable domain reads: DGGITQSPKYLFRKEGQNVTLSCEQNLNHDAMYWYRQDPGQGLRLIYYSQIVNDFQKGDIAEGYSVSREKKESFPLTVTSAQKNPTAFYLCASSTGPNSYEQYFGPGTRLTVT.